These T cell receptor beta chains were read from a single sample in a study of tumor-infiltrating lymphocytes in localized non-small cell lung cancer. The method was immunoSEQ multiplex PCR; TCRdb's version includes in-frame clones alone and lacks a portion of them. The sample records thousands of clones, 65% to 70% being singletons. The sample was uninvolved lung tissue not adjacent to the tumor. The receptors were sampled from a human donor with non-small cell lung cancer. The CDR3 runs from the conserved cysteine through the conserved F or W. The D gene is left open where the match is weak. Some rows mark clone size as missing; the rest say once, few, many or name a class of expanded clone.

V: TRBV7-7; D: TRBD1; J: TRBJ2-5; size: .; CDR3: CASSDRETAVTQYF; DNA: TGTGCTAGCAGTGACAGGGAGACCGCTGTGACCCAGTACTTC
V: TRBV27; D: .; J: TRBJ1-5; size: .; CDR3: CASRAQDGNQPQHF; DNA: TGTGCCAGCAGGGCACAGGATGGTAATCAGCCCCAGCATTTT
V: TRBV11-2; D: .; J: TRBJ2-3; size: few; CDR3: CASSLLGGLGTDTQYF; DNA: TGTGCCAGCAGCTTATTGGGGGGGCTGGGCACAGATACGCAGTATTTT
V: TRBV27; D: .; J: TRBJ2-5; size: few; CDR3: CASSGGIKGAIKETQYF; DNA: TGTGCCAGCAGCGGGGGGATAAAGGGGGCTATAAAAGAGACCCAGTACTTC
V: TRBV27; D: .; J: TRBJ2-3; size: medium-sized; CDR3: CASSFSADTQYF; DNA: TGTGCCAGCAGTTTTAGCGCAGATACGCAGTATTTT
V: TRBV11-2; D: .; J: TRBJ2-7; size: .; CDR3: CASSQELAPREQYF; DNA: TGCGCCAGCAGCCAAGAGCTGGCCCCGCGGGAGCAGTACTTC
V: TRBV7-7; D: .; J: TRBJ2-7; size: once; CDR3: CASSLDLHYEQYF; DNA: TGTGCCAGCAGCCTGGACTTACACTACGAGCAGTACTTC
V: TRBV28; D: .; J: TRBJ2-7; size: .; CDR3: CASSLVEGSDEQYF; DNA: TGTGCCAGCAGTTTGGTGGAGGGGAGCGACGAGCAGTACTTC
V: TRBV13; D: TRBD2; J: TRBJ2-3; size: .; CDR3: CASSQRLAGGFTDTQYF; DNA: TGTGCCAGCAGCCAACGACTAGCGGGAGGGTTCACAGATACGCAGTATTTT
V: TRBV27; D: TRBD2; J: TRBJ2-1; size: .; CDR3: CASSFLAGVDPGEQFF; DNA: TGTGCCAGCAGTTTTCTAGCGGGAGTCGATCCTGGTGAGCAGTTCTTC
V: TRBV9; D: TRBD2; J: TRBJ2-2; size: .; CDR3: CASSEGLAANTGELFF; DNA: TGTGCCAGCAGCGAGGGACTAGCGGCAAACACCGGGGAGCTGTTTTTT
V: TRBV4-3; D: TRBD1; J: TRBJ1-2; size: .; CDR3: CASSPDRDRRSHGYTF; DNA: TGCGCCAGCAGCCCCGACCGGGACAGGAGGAGTCATGGCTACACCTTC
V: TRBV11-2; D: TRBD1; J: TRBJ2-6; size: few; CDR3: CASSLATQGAPGANVLTF; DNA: TGTGCCAGCAGCTTGGCCACCCAGGGGGCGCCTGGGGCCAACGTCCTGACTTTC
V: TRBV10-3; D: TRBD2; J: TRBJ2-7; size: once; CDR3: CAISGGTSRRSYEQYF; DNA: TGTGCCATCAGTGGGGGGACTAGCCGTCGTTCCTACGAGCAGTACTTC
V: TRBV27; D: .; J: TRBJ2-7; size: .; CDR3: CASSFSAPTGDEQYF; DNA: TGTGCCAGCAGTTTTTCGGCACCGACGGGGGACGAGCAGTACTTC
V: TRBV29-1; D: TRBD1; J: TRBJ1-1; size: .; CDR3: CSVDRQGVRREAFF; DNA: TGCAGCGTTGACCGACAGGGGGTCAGGCGTGAAGCTTTCTTT
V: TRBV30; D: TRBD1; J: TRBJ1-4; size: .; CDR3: CAWRGGGGREKLFF; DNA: TGTGCCTGGAGAGGAGGGGGCGGGCGTGAAAAACTGTTTTTT
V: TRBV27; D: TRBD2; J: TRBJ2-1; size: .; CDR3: CASPGLAGEQFF; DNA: TGTGCCAGTCCGGGACTAGCGGGCGAGCAGTTCTTC
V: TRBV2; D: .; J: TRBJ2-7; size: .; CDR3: CASKGAYEQYF; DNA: TGTGCCAGCAAGGGGGCCTACGAGCAGTACTTC
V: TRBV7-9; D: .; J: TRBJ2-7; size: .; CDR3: CASSLWSEQYF; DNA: TGTGCCAGCAGCCTATGGAGCGAGCAGTACTTC
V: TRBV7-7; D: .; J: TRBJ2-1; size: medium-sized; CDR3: CASSFFDEQFF; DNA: TGTGCTAGCAGCTTTTTCGATGAGCAGTTCTTC
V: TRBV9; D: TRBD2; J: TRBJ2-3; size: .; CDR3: CASSVGLAGGTDTQYF; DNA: TGTGCCAGCAGCGTAGGACTAGCGGGAGGCACAGATACGCAGTATTTT
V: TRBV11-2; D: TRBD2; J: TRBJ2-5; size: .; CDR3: CASSLEAGGETQYF; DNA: TGTGCCAGCAGCTTAGAGGCGGGGGGGGAGACCCAGTACTTC
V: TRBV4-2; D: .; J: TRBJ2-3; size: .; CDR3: CASSQGGDTQYF; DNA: TGTGCCAGCAGCCAGGGTGGAGATACGCAGTATTTT
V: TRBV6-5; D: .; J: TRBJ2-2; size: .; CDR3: CASSYPGRVITGELFF; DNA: TGTGCCAGCAGTTACCCGGGGCGGGTTATCACCGGGGAGCTGTTTTTT
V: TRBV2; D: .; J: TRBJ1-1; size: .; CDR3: CASSGNPF; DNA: TGTGCCAGCTCGGGAAATCCGTTT
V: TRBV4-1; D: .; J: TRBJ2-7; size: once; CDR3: CASTDVGGEYEQYF; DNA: TGCGCCAGCACCGACGTTGGGGGTGAATACGAGCAGTACTTC
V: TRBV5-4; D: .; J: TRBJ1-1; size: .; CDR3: CASSPDAMNTEAFF; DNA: TGTGCCAGCAGCCCCGACGCCATGAACACTGAAGCTTTCTTT
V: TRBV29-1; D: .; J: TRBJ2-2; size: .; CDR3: CSAQGSVNTGELFF; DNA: TGCAGCGCCCAGGGGTCCGTTAACACCGGGGAGCTGTTTTTT
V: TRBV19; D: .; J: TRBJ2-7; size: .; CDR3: CASSTGRGTYEQYF; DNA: TGTGCCAGTAGTACCGGAAGGGGCACCTACGAGCAGTACTTC
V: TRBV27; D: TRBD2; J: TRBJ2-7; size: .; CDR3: CASSPLAGGVYEQYF; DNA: TGTGCCAGCAGTCCTCTAGCGGGAGGGGTCTACGAGCAGTACTTC
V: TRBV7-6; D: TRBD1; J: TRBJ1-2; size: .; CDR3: CASSLRPGGGLPYGYTF; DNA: TGTGCCAGCAGCTTAAGGCCAGGGGGCGGACTGCCCTATGGCTACACCTTC
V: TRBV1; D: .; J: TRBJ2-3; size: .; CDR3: CTSSHRAPLVGVDTQYF; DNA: TGCACCAGCAGCCATCGCGCCCCCCTAGTTGGAGTGGATACGCAGTATTTT
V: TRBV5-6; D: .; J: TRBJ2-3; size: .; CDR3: CASNPLQAPTDTQYF; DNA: TGTGCCAGCAACCCCCTACAAGCCCCCACAGATACGCAGTATTTT
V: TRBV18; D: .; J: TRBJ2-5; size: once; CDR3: CASSTGTTETQYF; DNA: TGTGCCAGCTCCACCGGGACAACTGAGACCCAGTACTTC
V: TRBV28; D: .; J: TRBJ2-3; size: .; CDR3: CASSLPYGDTQYF; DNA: TGTGCCAGCAGTTTACCCTATGGAGATACGCAGTATTTT
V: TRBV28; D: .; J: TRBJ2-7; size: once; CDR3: CASSFEDEQYF; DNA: TGTGCCAGCAGTTTTGAGGACGAGCAGTACTTC
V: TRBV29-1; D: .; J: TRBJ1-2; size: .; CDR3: CSVEDLNRYGYTF; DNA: TGCAGCGTTGAAGATCTGAACAGATATGGCTACACCTTC
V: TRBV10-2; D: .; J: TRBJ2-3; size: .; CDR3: CASSESGEESTQYF; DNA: TGCGCCAGCAGTGAGTCCGGGGAGGAGAGCACGCAGTATTTT
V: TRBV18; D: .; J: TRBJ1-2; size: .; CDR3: CASSPGERGYTF; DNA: TGTGCCAGCTCACCGGGAGAGAGGGGCTACACCTTC
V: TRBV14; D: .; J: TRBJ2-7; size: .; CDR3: CASSPGTASYEQYF; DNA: TGTGCCAGCAGCCCTGGGACTGCGTCCTACGAGCAGTACTTC
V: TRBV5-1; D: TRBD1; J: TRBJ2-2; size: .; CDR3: CASSWNRGRTGELFF; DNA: TGCGCCAGCAGCTGGAACAGGGGGCGAACCGGGGAGCTGTTTTTT
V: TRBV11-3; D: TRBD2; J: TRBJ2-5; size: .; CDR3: CASNKSGTSELETQYF; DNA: TGTGCCAGCAACAAATCCGGGACTAGCGAGTTGGAGACCCAGTACTTC
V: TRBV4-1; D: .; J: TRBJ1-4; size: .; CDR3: CASSQDSARTGATNEKLFF; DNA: TGCGCCAGCAGCCAAGATTCCGCCCGAACGGGAGCGACTAATGAAAAACTGTTTTTT
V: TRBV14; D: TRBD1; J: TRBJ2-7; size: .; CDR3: CASSHPGGYEQYF; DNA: TGTGCCAGCAGCCACCCAGGGGGCTACGAGCAGTACTTC
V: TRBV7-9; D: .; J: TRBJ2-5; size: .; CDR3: CASGETQYF; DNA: TGTGCCAGCGGAGAGACCCAGTACTTC
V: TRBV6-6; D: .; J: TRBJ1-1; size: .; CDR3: CASSYSKNTEAFF; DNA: TGTGCCAGCAGTTACTCGAAGAACACTGAAGCTTTCTTT
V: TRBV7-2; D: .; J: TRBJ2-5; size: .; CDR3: CASSRQVQETQYF; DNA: TGTGCCAGCAGCCGACAGGTACAAGAGACCCAGTACTTC
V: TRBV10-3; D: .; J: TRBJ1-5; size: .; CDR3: CAISAGHDGQPQHF; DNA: TGTGCCATCAGTGCTGGACATGATGGTCAGCCCCAGCATTTT
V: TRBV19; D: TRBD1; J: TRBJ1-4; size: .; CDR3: CASSRRDRGRATNEKLFF; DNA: TGTGCCAGTAGTCGAAGGGACAGGGGACGTGCAACTAATGAAAAACTGTTTTTT
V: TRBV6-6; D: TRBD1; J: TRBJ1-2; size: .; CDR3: CASRPGQGNVYGYTF; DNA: TGTGCCAGCAGACCGGGACAGGGGAATGTCTATGGCTACACCTTC
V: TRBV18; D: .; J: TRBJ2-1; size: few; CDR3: CASSPSRDIEQFF; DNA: TGTGCCAGCTCACCATCCCGGGATATTGAGCAGTTCTTC
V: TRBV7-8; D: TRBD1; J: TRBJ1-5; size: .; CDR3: CASSFGGGEVGDQPQHF; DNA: TGTGCCAGCAGCTTCGGAGGGGGCGAAGTCGGGGATCAGCCCCAGCATTTT
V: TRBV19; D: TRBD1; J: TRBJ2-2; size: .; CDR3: CASSIGGQGAPGELFF; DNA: TGTGCCAGTAGTATAGGGGGACAGGGGGCTCCCGGGGAGCTGTTTTTT